This T cell receptor (beta chain) came from a study of early T cells in non-severe SARS-CoV-2 infection. The library protocol tagged individual cDNA molecules with unique molecular identifiers. MiXCR, applied by TCRdb to the 5' RACE reads, yields one record per CDR3 protein. The data show some 61,000 distinct CDR3 sequences, over 9.5% seen once. This clonotype was counted only a few times. One end of the junction is discordant with germline, which a read error may explain. Sequencing was performed on whole blood. The source of this sequence is an adult who was a healthcare worker with PCR-confirmed SARS-CoV-2 infection or an uninfected control (not recorded which).

CDR3 DNA: TGCGCCAGCAGCTTAGCCAGGGGGGCTCCCTATGGCTACACCTTC. Its translation: CASSLARGAPYGYTF. The V call is TRBV7-9, the J call TRBJ1-2; 7 nucleotides agree with TRBD1. The length of the CDR3 is 15 residues. Germline CDR1 reads SEHNR; CDR2 reads FQNEAQ (reference sequence). Filled out from reference TRBV7-9 and TRBJ1-2, the complete variable domain reads DTGVSQNPRHKITKRGQNVTFRCDPISEHNRLYWYRQTLGQGPEFLTYFQNEAQLEKSRLLSDRFSAERPKGSFSTLEIQRTEQGDSAMYLCASSLARGAPYGYTFGSGTRLTVV.